Below, 6 T cell receptor beta chains from the same sample are listed, as sequenced in a study of cytomegalovirus exposure and HLA in healthy donors. Sequencing was performed with immunoSEQ multiplex PCR; in TCRdb, only in-frame clones are kept and a portion is missing. The sample has some 170,000 clones; around nine tenths are singletons. The material sequenced was PBMCs. These receptors were obtained from a woman aged 25 to 39 in good health and CMV-seronegative.

The V gene is TRBV20-1, the J gene TRBJ2-5, with D possibly TRBD2 on 5 matching bases. From germline, CDR1 is DFQATT and CDR2 SNEGSKA (reference sequence). CDR3 size: 11 residues. The CDR3 sequence: CSAGKVETQYF. CDR3 nucleotide sequence: TGCAGCGCGGGTAAAGTGGAGACCCAGTACTTC.

The chain recombines TRBV7-6 with TRBJ1-6; D is possibly TRBD1 (6 bases). V lost 1 base to trimming and J lost 7 bases, with 11 bases between them. The CDR3 loop spans 15 amino acids. Looked up from germline, CDR1 is SGHVS and CDR2 is FNYEAQ. This CDR3 reads CASSLGSRGNSPLHF. CDR3 bases: TGTGCCAGCAGCTTAGGATCCAGGGGAAATTCACCCCTCCACTTT.

The CDR3 DNA follows: TGCGCCAGTCATTCGGGACAGGGACCAGATACGCAGTATTTT. Translated, it gives CASHSGQGPDTQYF. The gene calls are TRBV5-1 and TRBJ2-3; 9 bases line up with TRBD1. Germline CDR1 is SGHRS and CDR2 is YFSETQ. With 8 bases clipped from V and 4 bases from J, the junction kept 8 bases outside the gene matches. CDR3 length: 14 residues.

The V and J genes are TRBV2 and TRBJ2-7, with 7 bases lining up with TRBD1. This CDR3 contains 13 residues. CDR1 is SNHLY and CDR2 is FYNNEI in the germline V gene. The trim removed 6 bases at V and 0 bases at J, leaving 2 bases unmatched. CDR3 protein: CASRGTASYEQYF. The CDR3 region has the DNA TGTGCCAGCAGGGGGACAGCCTCCTACGAGCAGTACTTC.

The J gene is TRBJ2-2, the V gene TRBV15; 9 bases are shared with TRBD2. The CDR3 has 17 amino acids. After removal of 0 bases from V and 4 bases from J, the junction contained 6 bases not matched to a gene. CDR1 and CDR2 from the germline V gene are LNHNV and YYDKDF (reference sequence). The CDR3 DNA reads as TGTGCCACCAGCAGAGATCTCGGAGCGGGGGGCACCGGGGAGCTGTTTTTT. As protein: CATSRDLGAGGTGELFF.

The chain recombines TRBV5-6 with TRBJ2-7; no definite D call. This CDR3 is 12 amino acids long. Trimming removed 0 bases at V and 7 bases at J, with 8 bases between. CDR1 is SGHDT, CDR2 YYEEEE, per germline. The CDR3 region has the DNA TGTGCCAGCAGCTTGGGAGCCGGGGAGCAGTACTTC. It encodes CASSLGAGEQYF.